Detailed here is one T cell receptor (beta chain). In the study's own analysis: The authors estimated nucleated cell counts from reference gene primer amplification. Data came from immunoSEQ multiplex PCR; TCRdb stores just in-frame clones and leaves some out. The V and J calls and the clone size are those of that table, but D and trimming were determined from the DNA. The sample has about 74,000 clones; around four fifths are singletons. The entry originates in a study of blood T cell repertoires in COVID-19. Study at large: From the United States, Italy and Spain came samples of acute and convalescent COVID-19. PBMCs, B-cell-depleted T cells, or T cells provided the cDNA or gDNA that made up the material.

Sequencing was performed on peripheral blood. This sequence was found in a man in his sixties or seventies with acute or convalescent COVID-19.

CDR3: CASSYGGIGEKLFF. CDR3 DNA: TGTGCCAGCAGTTATGGGGGCATAGGTGAAAAACTGTTTTTT. This chain links TRBV6-2 or TRBV6-3 with TRBJ1-4, with D perhaps TRBD1 (6 bases). In germline, CDR1 is MNHEY, CDR2 SVGEGT. The CDR3 length is 14 residues. V was shortened by 3 bases and J by 7 bases, with 12 bases between the two germline ends.